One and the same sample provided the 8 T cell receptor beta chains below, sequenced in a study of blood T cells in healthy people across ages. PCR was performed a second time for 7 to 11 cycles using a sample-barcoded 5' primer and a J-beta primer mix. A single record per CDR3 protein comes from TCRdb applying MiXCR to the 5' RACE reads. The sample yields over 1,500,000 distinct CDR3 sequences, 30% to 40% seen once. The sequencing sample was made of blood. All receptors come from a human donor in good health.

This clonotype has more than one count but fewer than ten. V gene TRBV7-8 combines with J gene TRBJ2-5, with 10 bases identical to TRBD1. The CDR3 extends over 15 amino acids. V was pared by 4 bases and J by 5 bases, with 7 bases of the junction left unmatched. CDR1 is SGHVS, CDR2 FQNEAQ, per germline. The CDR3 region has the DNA TGTGCCAGCAGCTCAGAACCGGGACAGGGGGAGACCCAGTACTTC. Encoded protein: CASSSEPGQGETQYF.

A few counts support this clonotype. The CDR3 here is CASSLGQKNEQYF. Written as DNA, the CDR3 is TGCGCCAGCAGCTTGGGACAGAAAAACGAGCAGTACTTC. This chain uses TRBV5-1 with TRBJ2-7, with D perhaps matching TRBD1 (5 bases). Trimming removed 0 bases at V and 5 bases at J, with 9 bases between. Germline V gene sequence: CDR1 SGHRS, CDR2 YFSETQ. The CDR3 is 13 amino acids.

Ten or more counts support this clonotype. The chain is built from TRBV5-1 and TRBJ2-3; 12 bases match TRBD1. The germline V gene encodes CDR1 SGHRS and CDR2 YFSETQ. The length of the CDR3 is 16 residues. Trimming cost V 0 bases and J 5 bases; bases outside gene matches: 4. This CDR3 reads CASSLAGTGGLDTQYF. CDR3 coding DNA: TGCGCCAGCAGCTTGGCAGGGACAGGGGGCTTAGATACGCAGTATTTT. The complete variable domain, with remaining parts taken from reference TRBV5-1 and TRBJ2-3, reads KAGVTQTPRYLIKTRGQQVTLSCSPISGHRSVSWYQQTPGQGLQFLFEYFSETQRNKGNFPGRFSGRQFSNSRSEMNVSTLELGDSALYLCASSLAGTGGLDTQYFGPGTRLTVL.

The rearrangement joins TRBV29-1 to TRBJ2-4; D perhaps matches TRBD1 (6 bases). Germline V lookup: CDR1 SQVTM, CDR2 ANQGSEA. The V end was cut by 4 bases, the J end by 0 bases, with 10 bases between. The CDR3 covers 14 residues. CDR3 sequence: CSVVAGVAKNIQYF. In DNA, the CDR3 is TGCAGCGTTGTCGCAGGGGTAGCCAAAAACATTCAGTACTTC.

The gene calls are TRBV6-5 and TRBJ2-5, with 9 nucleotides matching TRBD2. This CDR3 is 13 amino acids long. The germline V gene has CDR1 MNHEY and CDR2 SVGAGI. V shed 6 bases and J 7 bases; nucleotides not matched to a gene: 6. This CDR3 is CASRLAGAGTQYF. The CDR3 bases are TGTGCCAGCAGATTAGCGGGGGCGGGGACCCAGTACTTC.

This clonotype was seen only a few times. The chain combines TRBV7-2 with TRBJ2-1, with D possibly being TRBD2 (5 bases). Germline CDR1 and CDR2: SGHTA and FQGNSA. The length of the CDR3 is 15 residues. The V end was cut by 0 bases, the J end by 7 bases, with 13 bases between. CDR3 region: CASSLAPGMRNEQFF. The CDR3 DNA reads TGTGCCAGCAGCTTAGCGCCGGGAATGAGGAATGAGCAGTTCTTC.

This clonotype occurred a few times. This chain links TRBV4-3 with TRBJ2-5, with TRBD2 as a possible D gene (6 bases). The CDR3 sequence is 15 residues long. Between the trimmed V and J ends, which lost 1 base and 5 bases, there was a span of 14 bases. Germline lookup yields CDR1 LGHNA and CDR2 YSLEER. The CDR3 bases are TGCGCCAGCAGCCAAGGTCGGGGGTGGAGGGAGACCCAGTACTTC. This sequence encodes CASSQGRGWRETQYF.

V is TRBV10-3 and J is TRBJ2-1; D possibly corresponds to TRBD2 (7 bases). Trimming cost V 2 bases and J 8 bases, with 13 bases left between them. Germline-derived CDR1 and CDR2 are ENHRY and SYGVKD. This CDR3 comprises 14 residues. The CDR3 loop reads CAISEIAGADEQFF. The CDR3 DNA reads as TGTGCCATCAGTGAGATCGCGGGGGCCGATGAGCAGTTCTTC.